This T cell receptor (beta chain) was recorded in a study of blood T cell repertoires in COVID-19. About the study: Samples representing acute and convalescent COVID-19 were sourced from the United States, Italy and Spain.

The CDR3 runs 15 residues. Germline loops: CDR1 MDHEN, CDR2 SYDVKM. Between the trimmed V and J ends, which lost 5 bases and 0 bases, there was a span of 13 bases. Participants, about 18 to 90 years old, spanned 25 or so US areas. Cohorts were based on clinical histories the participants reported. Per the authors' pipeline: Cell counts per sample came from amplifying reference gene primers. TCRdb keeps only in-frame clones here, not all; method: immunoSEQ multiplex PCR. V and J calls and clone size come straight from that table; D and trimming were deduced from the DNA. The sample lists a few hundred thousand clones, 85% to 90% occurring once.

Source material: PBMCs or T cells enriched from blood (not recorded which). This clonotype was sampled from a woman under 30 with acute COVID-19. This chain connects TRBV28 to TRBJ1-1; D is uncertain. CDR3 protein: CASSAHGSMNTEAFF. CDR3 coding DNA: TGTGCCAGCAGTGCCCACGGTTCGATGAACACTGAAGCTTTCTTT.